This TCR beta chain was obtained from a study of cytomegalovirus exposure and HLA in healthy donors. When sampled, the donors appeared nominally healthy, though they likely had unrecorded immune exposures. This CDR3 is built from 14 residues. The germline gives CDR1 SGHTA, CDR2 FQGNSA. This clone was observed a single time. One junction end does not reproduce the germline sequence, and a read error may be involved. The primer mix had 60 Vbeta and 13 Jbeta primers. In the source study's methods: Unique TCR beta chains numbered approximately 80 million in a later analysis, with some 9.9 million shared. Only in-frame clones appear in the TCRdb table, and some are missing; sequencing was by immunoSEQ multiplex PCR. The D gene and trimming were derived from the DNA, and the V and J assignments and clone size from that table. The repertoire holds tens of thousands of clones, with roughly 63% as singletons.

The clonotype was recovered from a woman between 25 and 40 years old in good health and CMV-seronegative. The chain uses TRBV7-2 and TRBJ1-2, with TRBD1 matching over 7 bases. The material sequenced was PBMCs. The CDR3 loop is CASTLVGGPYGYTF. The CDR3 bases are TGTGCCAGCACCTTAGTAGGGGGCCCCTATGGCTACACCTTC.